Sequencing of this TCR beta chain was carried out in a study of memory CD4+ T cells and cytomegalovirus serostatus. Study in general: Of the healthy Belgian adults, 9 or 10 were CMV seropositive and 20 to 30 seronegative.

Using immunoSEQ multiplex PCR, the repertoire was profiled, and TCRdb retains in-frame clones only, with some absent. Counted here are some 46,000 clones, around 80% occurring once; the ten biggest clones make up 1% to 1.3%. The sort gate was single viable CD3+CD4+CD8-CD45RO+ cells for memory CD4+ T cells. This clone appeared a few times. The CDR3 runs to 16 residues. Germline V gene sequence: CDR1 SEHNR, CDR2 FQNEAQ (reference sequence). V lost 2 bases and J 4 bases, leaving 14 bases between the germline ends. The sequenced sample consisted of memory CD4+ T cells from blood. The receptor comes from an adult in good health and CMV-seronegative. This chain joins TRBV7-9 and TRBJ1-4; possibly TRBD1 for D (6 bases). The CDR3: CASSLLGGQINEKLFF. Here the CDR3 DNA reads TGTGCCAGCAGCTTACTTGGGGGCCAGATTAATGAAAAACTGTTTTTT.